The sequence of this T cell receptor (beta chain) was determined in a study of blood T cells in healthy people across ages. General study points: Researchers judged that diversity estimates from one million T cells fell short of true values. Per-million-T-cell TCR beta diversity fell roughly linearly with age.

On this clonotype itself: As yet, its antigen is unknown.

Through a sample-barcoded 5' primer and a J-beta primer mix, a second PCR was run for 7 to 11 cycles. Sequencing recovered at least 2.5 million CDR3-containing paired-end reads from each sample. TCRdb re-analysed the 5' RACE reads in MiXCR, keeping a single row per CDR3 protein. The sample lists about 1.6 million distinct CDR3 sequences; approximately 32% were seen once. This CDR3 is 15 amino acids long. Germline loops: CDR1 SGHRS, CDR2 YFSETQ. Trimming took 0 bases from V and 7 from J; bases not matched to a gene: 6. Caucasian, healthy and from Russia, the donors were aged between 6 and 90. The sample taken for sequencing was blood. This TCR was sampled from a woman in her 30s in good health. V usage is TRBV5-1 and J usage is TRBJ1-5; 8 bases map to TRBD1. The CDR3 sequence is CASSLGQGTDQPQHF. CDR3 in DNA: TGCGCCAGCAGCTTGGGACAGGGGACGGACCAGCCCCAGCATTTT.